The sequence of this TCR beta chain was determined in a study of cytomegalovirus exposure and HLA in healthy donors. Study-level findings and limits: Highly shared sequence variants in one cluster were likely a sequencing artifact. According to an earlier analysis, most TCR beta V segments yielded productive rearrangements about 87% or about 30% of the time.

In the case of this clone: The target antigen is unknown.

Use of 60 Vbeta and 13 Jbeta primers characterized the PCR. The protocol was immunoSEQ multiplex PCR, while the TCRdb copy is restricted to in-frame clones and leaves out a portion. This sample has approximately 190,000 clones, with roughly 73% found just once. This CDR3 is 15 amino acids long. The V gene's germline CDR1 is SGHRS and CDR2 YFSETQ. Trimming shortened V by 0 bases and J by 1 base, and 9 bases separated the two germline ends. V is TRBV5-1 and J is TRBJ2-3; a possible D gene is TRBD1 (6 bases). Source material: PBMCs. This TCR derives from a woman between 25 and 40 years old in good health and CMV-seronegative. The CDR3 protein is CASSLGQDGTDTQYF. The CDR3 nucleotides read TGCGCCAGCAGCTTGGGACAGGACGGCACAGATACGCAGTATTTT. Using reference TRBV5-1 and TRBJ2-3 for the parts outside the CDR3, the full variable domain is KAGVTQTPRYLIKTRGQQVTLSCSPISGHRSVSWYQQTPGQGLQFLFEYFSETQRNKGNFPGRFSGRQFSNSRSEMNVSTLELGDSALYLCASSLGQDGTDTQYFGPGTRLTVL.